This TCR beta chain was identified in a study of CD8+CD57+ T cells in acquired aplastic anemia. On the study more broadly: Reads per healthy sample averaged approximately 10 million (CD4+) and 11.0 million (CD8+).

Unmatched junction bases numbered 8, after V lost 4 bases and J lost 3 bases. The CDR3 totals 15 residues. Germline V CDR1 and CDR2: MNHEY, SVGAGI. This clonotype was seen at least ten times. The template used for profiling TCR beta VDJ and CDR3 was genomic DNA. TCRdb redid the calling of the reads with MiXCR, one entry per CDR3 protein. This sample yields about 160,000 distinct CDR3 sequences, of which approximately 40% are seen a single time; 1.1% belongs to the top ten. The source material was sorted CD4+, CD8+, or CD8+CD57+ T cells (not recorded which) from PBMCs. The sequence was collected from a human donor in good health. The chain has TRBV6-5 and TRBJ2-7; 8 nucleotides align to TRBD1. This CDR3 is CASSLQGVGLYEQYF. CDR3 nucleotides: TGTGCCAGCAGTTTACAGGGGGTCGGTCTCTACGAGCAGTACTTC.